This passage covers 23 T cell receptor beta chains from one sample sequenced in a study of cytomegalovirus exposure and HLA in healthy donors. The study ran its PCR with 60 Vbeta and 13 Jbeta primers. The data were produced by immunoSEQ multiplex PCR, yet TCRdb's version contains in-frame clones alone and is incomplete. The top ten clones hold 5.5% to 7% of a sample with about 6,600 clones, roughly 51% of them seen once. Sequencing used PBMCs. The receptor set was obtained from a man aged 25 to 40 in good health and CMV-seropositive.

The chain links TRBV10-3 to TRBJ1-5, with 9 nucleotides matching TRBD1. Per the germline V gene, CDR1 is ENHRY and CDR2 is SYGVKD. Trimming cost V 8 bases and J 6 bases; bases outside gene matches: 5. The CDR3 covers 13 residues. CDR3 nucleotides: TGTGCCATCGGCATGACAGGGGGTCAGCCCCAGCATTTT. Protein product: CAIGMTGGQPQHF.

In its sample, this clone ranks as medium-sized. This chain connects TRBV6-5 to TRBJ2-7; 9 bases are a match to TRBD2. The germline CDR1 and CDR2 sequences are MNHEY and SVGAGI. Trimming removed 6 bases from V and 3 bases from J; junction bases left unmatched: 9. CDR3 length equals 15 residues. This CDR3 is CASRPRLAGSYEQYF. As DNA, the CDR3 is TGTGCCAGCAGACCCCGGCTAGCGGGGAGCTACGAGCAGTACTTC.

This clone has a single count. V gene TRBV25-1 combines with J gene TRBJ1-2, with D possibly TRBD1 on 5 matching bases. Germline V gene lookup returns CDR1 MGHDK and CDR2 SYGVNS. The ends were cut back, 7 bases at V and 8 bases at J, with 14 bases in the middle. The CDR3 spans 12 residues. The CDR3 DNA follows: TGTGCCAGCACCGGGACTCAAGGAGGCTACACCTTC. Its protein is CASTGTQGGYTF.

V usage is TRBV2 and J usage is TRBJ1-1; unclear D gene. Per the germline V gene, CDR1 is SNHLY and CDR2 is FYNNEI. There are 11 residues in the CDR3. Trimming removed 10 bases at V and 2 bases at J, with 8 bases between. CDR3 in amino acids: CAITPNTEAFF. The CDR3 region has the DNA TGTGCCATTACTCCAAACACTGAAGCTTTCTTT.

The V gene is TRBV5-1, the J gene TRBJ1-1; D is uncertain. CDR3 length: 15 residues. Germline CDR1 reads SGHRS; CDR2 reads YFSETQ. V shed 0 bases and J shed 1 base, with 10 bases lying between them. DNA for the CDR3: TGCGCCAGCAGCTTGGCCGGAGAGTCGAACACTGAAGCTTTCTTT. This sequence encodes CASSLAGESNTEAFF.

This clone has a single count. The rearrangement joins TRBV29-1 to TRBJ1-4, with 11 bases aligning to TRBD1. V gave up 3 bases and J gave up 7 bases; unmatched junction bases: 7. CDR3 length: 15 residues. The V gene's germline CDR1 is SQVTM and CDR2 ANQGSEA. The CDR3 DNA follows: TGCAGCGTTGAGGTGGGGGACAGGGGGGTTGAAAAACTGTTTTTT. It yields the protein CSVEVGDRGVEKLFF.

The chain couples TRBV6-1 to TRBJ2-1; D is perhaps TRBD1 (6 bases). This CDR3 is 14 amino acids long. V was shortened by 3 bases and J by 1 base, with 7 bases between the two germline ends. Germline V gene lookup returns CDR1 MNHNS and CDR2 SASEGT. The CDR3 region is CASSDRGSYNEQFF. Written as DNA, the CDR3 is TGTGCCAGCAGTGATAGGGGGTCCTACAATGAGCAGTTCTTC.

This clone was counted a few times. The rearrangement uses TRBV4-3 and TRBJ2-3, with D perhaps matching TRBD1 (5 bases). Trimming left V 0 bases short and J 0 bases short, with 16 bases between. Germline CDR1 is LGHNA and CDR2 is YSLEER. The CDR3 covers 18 residues. CDR3 sequence reads: CASSQDRDSIPSTDTQYF. The CDR3 bases are TGCGCCAGCAGCCAAGATCGCGACAGCATCCCTAGCACAGATACGCAGTATTTT.

This clone was detected only once. J is TRBJ1-3 and V is TRBV13; 7 nucleotides align to TRBD1. The CDR3 covers 12 residues. With 5 bases clipped from V and 14 bases from J, the junction kept 9 bases outside the gene matches. Germline V gene lookup returns CDR1 PRHDT and CDR2 FYEKMQ (reference sequence). CDR3 nucleotides: TGTGCCAGCAGCGAAGACAGGGCCGGGTTATATTTT. Residues: CASSEDRAGLYF.

V is TRBV6-5 and J is TRBJ2-1; no clear D gene. Germline lookup yields CDR1 MNHEY and CDR2 SVGAGI. V lost 0 bases and J 9 bases, leaving 6 bases between the germline ends. The CDR3 totals 12 residues. CDR3 bases: TGTGCCAGCAGTTACTCACAGACTGAGCAGTTCTTC. This codes for CASSYSQTEQFF.

The chain is built from TRBV25-1 and TRBJ2-5, with D maybe TRBD2 (5 bases). Looked up from germline, CDR1 is MGHDK and CDR2 is SYGVNS. Trimming shortened V by 5 bases and J by 4 bases, and 14 bases separated the two germline ends. The CDR3 contains 14 residues. In nucleotides, the CDR3 is TGTGCCAGCAGTAGCTCGGGCAGCGGAGAGACCCAGTACTTC. It yields the protein CASSSSGSGETQYF. The whole variable domain, remainder taken from reference TRBV25-1 and TRBJ2-5, is EADIYQTPRYLVIGTGKKITLECSQTMGHDKMYWYQQDPGMELHLIHYSYGVNSTEKGDLSSESTVSRIRTEHFPLTLESARPSHTSQYLCASSSSGSGETQYFGPGTRLLVL.

This clone was recorded only once. V is TRBV4-3 and J is TRBJ2-6; TRBD2 is a possible D gene (6 bases). The V gene lost 4 bases and the J gene lost 1 base, with 11 bases spanning the gap. Germline V gives CDR1 LGHNA, CDR2 YSLEER. This CDR3 has 16 residues. CDR3 in DNA: TGCGCCAGCAGCCGGGACTTTGATTCTGGGGCCAACGTCCTGACTTTC. The encoded protein is CASSRDFDSGANVLTF.

CDR3 protein: CASSQDRRDQNYGYTF. CDR3 nucleotide sequence: TGTGCCAGCAGCCAAGATCGGCGGGATCAAAACTATGGCTACACCTTC. This chain links TRBV14 with TRBJ1-2; D gene ambiguous. This CDR3 spans 16 amino acids. The germline V gene encodes CDR1 SGHDN and CDR2 FVKESK. V was trimmed by 0 bases and J by 2 bases, leaving 13 bases between them.

Only a few counts were recorded for this clone. The CDR3 protein is CSGGQGTYEQYF. CDR3 nucleotide sequence: TGCAGCGGGGGACAGGGAACCTACGAGCAGTACTTC. V usage is TRBV29-1 and J usage is TRBJ2-7, with TRBD1 identical over 9 bases. There are 12 residues in the CDR3. V shed 7 bases, J shed 2 bases, and the junction held 3 bases outside the gene matches. CDR1 is SQVTM, CDR2 ANQGSEA, per germline.

The chain combines TRBV11-1 with TRBJ1-1, with 8 bases matching TRBD1. CDR1 and CDR2 (germline): SGHAT, FQDESV (reference sequence). CDR3 length equals 14 residues. V was clipped by 3 bases and J by 4 bases; unmatched bases: 4. In DNA, the CDR3 is TGTGCCAGCAGCTTCTCAGGGGGCGGCACTGAAGCTTTCTTT. It encodes CASSFSGGGTEAFF.

The chain joins TRBV2 to TRBJ1-1; 9 bases match TRBD1. The trim removed 6 bases at V and 8 bases at J, leaving 7 bases unmatched. There are 13 residues in the CDR3. In germline, CDR1 is SNHLY, CDR2 FYNNEI. CDR3 DNA: TGTGCCAGCAGAGAGGGACAGGGTCACGAAGCTTTCTTT. It specifies CASREGQGHEAFF. Full variable domain (missing parts from reference TRBV2 and TRBJ1-1): EPEVTQTPSHQVTQMGQEVILRCVPISNHLYFYWYRQILGQKVEFLVSFYNNEISEKSEIFDDQFSVERPDGSNFTLKIRSTKLEDSAMYFCASREGQGHEAFFGQGTRLTVV.

The sample holds a few counts of this clone. The V and J genes are TRBV11-2 and TRBJ1-6; the D is unclear. Germline V gives CDR1 SGHAT, CDR2 FQNNGV. The CDR3 has 15 residues. V was pared by 2 bases and J by 0 bases, with 5 bases between. The CDR3 region has the DNA TGTGCCAGCAGCTTACAAAACTCCTATAATTCACCCCTCCACTTT. Amino acids: CASSLQNSYNSPLHF.

This clone was observed a few times. The chain uses TRBV29-1 and TRBJ2-3; 9 bases map to TRBD2. With 1 base clipped from V and 4 bases from J, the junction kept 6 bases outside the gene matches. The germline gives CDR1 SQVTM, CDR2 ANQGSEA. The CDR3 totals 15 residues. The CDR3 here is CSVEGGSGGADTQYF. CDR3 nucleotides: TGCAGCGTTGAAGGGGGTAGCGGGGGTGCAGATACGCAGTATTTT.

The chain combines TRBV4-2 with TRBJ2-1; 11 bases are a match to TRBD1. The junction had 3 bases not matched to a gene; V was cut back by 0 bases and J by 5 bases. This CDR3 contains 16 residues. Germline V lookup: CDR1 LGHNA, CDR2 YNFKEQ. CDR3 in DNA: TGTGCCAGCAGCCAAGAGACGGGACAGGGGGACAATGAGCAGTTCTTC. Translation gives CASSQETGQGDNEQFF.

This clone showed up just a few times. The rearrangement links TRBV29-1 to TRBJ2-7, with a possible D match to TRBD1 (6 bases). CDR3 length: 13 residues. Germline V CDR1 and CDR2: SQVTM, ANQGSEA. V lost 6 bases, J lost 2 bases, and 14 bases lay in between. CDR3 DNA sequence: TGCAGCGTCTCGAGGGGGATCACCTACGAGCAGTACTTC. Residues: CSVSRGITYEQYF.

The J gene is TRBJ2-7, the V gene TRBV28; the D is unclear. This CDR3 comprises 11 residues. V was trimmed by 8 bases and J by 2 bases, leaving 7 bases between them. Germline-derived CDR1 and CDR2 are MDHEN and SYDVKM. The CDR3 loop is CASAQAYEQYF. CDR3 nucleotides: TGTGCCAGCGCGCAAGCCTACGAGCAGTACTTC. The variable domain in full, completed from reference TRBV28 and TRBJ2-7, reads DVKVTQSSRYLVKRTGEKVFLECVQDMDHENMFWYRQDPGLGLRLIYFSYDVKMKEKGDIPEGYSVSREKKERFSLILESASTNQTSMYLCASAQAYEQYFGPGTRLTVT.

The V and J genes are TRBV6-5 and TRBJ2-7, with unresolved D. CDR1 and CDR2 from the germline V gene are MNHEY and SVGAGI. V lost 0 bases, J lost 5 bases, and 11 bases lay in between. CDR3 length: 14 amino acids. CDR3 region: CASSYSQRSHEQYF. DNA for the CDR3: TGTGCCAGCAGTTACTCCCAGCGATCCCACGAGCAGTACTTC.

DNA of the CDR3: TGTGCCAGCAGCTTAAACAGGGGCGATGGCTACACCTTC. As protein: CASSLNRGDGYTF. This chain connects TRBV7-2 to TRBJ1-2; 7 bases agree with TRBD1. From germline, CDR1 is SGHTA and CDR2 FQGNSA. The V segment lost 2 bases and the J segment 6 bases; nucleotides outside the gene matches: 3. The CDR3 contains 13 residues.